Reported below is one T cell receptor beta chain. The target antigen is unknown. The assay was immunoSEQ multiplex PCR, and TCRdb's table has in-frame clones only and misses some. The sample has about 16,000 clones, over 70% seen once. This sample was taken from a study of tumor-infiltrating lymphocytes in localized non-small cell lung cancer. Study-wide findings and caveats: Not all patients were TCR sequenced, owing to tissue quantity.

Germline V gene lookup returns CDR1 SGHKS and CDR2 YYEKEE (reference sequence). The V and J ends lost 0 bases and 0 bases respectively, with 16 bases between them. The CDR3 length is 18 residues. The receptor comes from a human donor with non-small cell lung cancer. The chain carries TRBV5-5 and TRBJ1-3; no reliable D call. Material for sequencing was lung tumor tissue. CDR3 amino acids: CASSLAVRPSASGNTIYF. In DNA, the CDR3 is TGTGCCAGCAGCTTGGCGGTTAGGCCCAGTGCCTCTGGAAACACCATATATTTT.